These 24 T cell receptor beta chains share one sample of origin, sequenced in a study of regulatory T cells in long-lasting Graves disease. The time point: newly diagnosed GD, antithyroid drugs for less than 3 months. Isolated PBMC RNA provided the starting material for the TCR library. Building the TCR beta libraries relied on iRepertoire HTBI primers, and CDR3 regions underwent Arm-PCR. TCRdb processed the multiplex PCR reads anew with MiXCR; each CDR3 protein has one entry. The profile shows over 350,000 distinct CDR3 sequences, around 13% of them singletons. This same sample was also part of a study on T cells in Graves' hyperthyroidism and ophthalmopathy.

The specimen comprised peripheral blood mononuclear cells (PBMCs), sampled at new diagnosis, from a patient treated with antithyroid drugs. The receptors were gathered from a woman in her forties or fifties with Graves disease.

This clonotype was counted at least ten times. The rearrangement uses TRBV29-1 and TRBJ1-1; D not resolved. Between the trimmed V and J ends, which lost 4 bases and 1 base, there was a span of 16 bases. Germline CDR1 and CDR2: SQVTM and ANQGSEA. CDR3 length equals 15 residues. The CDR3 DNA reads as TGCAGCGTTGTTGCGGAGGAGGAATGGAACACTGAAGCTTTCTTT. This codes for CSVVAEEEWNTEAFF.

This clonotype was recorded many times. The chain carries TRBV20-1 and TRBJ1-6, with unresolved D. V was shortened by 6 bases and J by 10 bases, with 22 bases between the two germline ends. This CDR3 has 15 amino acids. From germline, CDR1 is DFQATT and CDR2 SNEGSKA (reference sequence). CDR3 nucleotide sequence: TGCAGTGCCCGTCGTGCCGGGGAAGGCGGCTCACCCCTCCACTTT. Amino acid sequence: CSARRAGEGGSPLHF.

In DNA, the CDR3 is TGTGCCAGCAGCCTCGACTTGCGCCCCATGCGGGGGGATCGAGAGCAGTTCTTC. This sequence encodes CASSLDLRPMRGDREQFF. The chain couples TRBV3-1 to TRBJ2-1; TRBD2 agrees at 8 bases. The CDR3 is 18 residues long. The germline V gene encodes CDR1 LGHDT and CDR2 YNNKEL (reference sequence). The V gene end was trimmed by 4 bases and the J gene end by 10 bases; junction bases not matched to a gene: 21.

Ten or more counts support this clonotype. The chain recombines TRBV7-9 with TRBJ2-5, with D tentatively TRBD1 (7 bases). The CDR3 covers 13 residues. V was clipped by 4 bases and J by 5 bases, with 11 bases between them. The germline V gene has CDR1 SEHNR and CDR2 FQNEAQ (reference sequence). The chain's CDR3 is CASSSGGSETQYF. CDR3 bases: TGTGCCAGCAGCTCAGGGGGGTCGGAGACCCAGTACTTC. Looking up the rest from reference TRBV7-9 and TRBJ2-5 gives the full variable domain: DTGVSQNPRHKITKRGQNVTFRCDPISEHNRLYWYRQTLGQGPEFLTYFQNEAQLEKSRLLSDRFSAERPKGSFSTLEIQRTEQGDSAMYLCASSSGGSETQYFGPGTRLLVL.

Worth noting for this clonotype: A much larger clone differs by one base, so this may be a read error. The genes are TRBV7-2 and TRBJ2-5; TRBD1 agrees at 7 bases. The V gene's germline CDR1 is SGHTA and CDR2 FQGNSA. The CDR3 runs 16 residues. The V segment lost 3 bases and the J segment 1 base; nucleotides outside the gene matches: 8. As DNA, the CDR3 is TGTGCCAGCAGCTTCACGGGACAGAGGGCCCAAGAGACCCAGTACTTC. Residues: CASSFTGQRAQETQYF.

This clonotype turned up a few times. V usage is TRBV27 and J usage is TRBJ2-2, with D unclear. The CDR3 totals 13 residues. The V end lost 3 bases, the J end lost 7 bases, and 9 bases lay between the germline ends. Germline V gene sequence: CDR1 MNHEY, CDR2 SMNVEV (reference sequence). CDR3 loop: CASSLVLGGELFF. The CDR3 DNA follows: TGTGCCAGCAGTTTGGTCCTAGGCGGGGAGCTGTTTTTT.

This clonotype was counted between two and nine times. The chain is built from TRBV20-1 and TRBJ2-1; D call uncertain. The V and J ends lost 8 bases and 6 bases respectively, with 23 bases between them. The CDR3 extends over 15 amino acids. Germline loops: CDR1 DFQATT, CDR2 SNEGSKA (reference sequence). The CDR3 spells CSSCVVGDVSNEQFF. CDR3 sequence (DNA): TGCAGTTCCTGCGTAGTGGGCGACGTGAGCAATGAGCAGTTCTTC.

The rearrangement links TRBV28 to TRBJ2-1; 12 bases align to TRBD2. CDR1 and CDR2 (germline): MDHEN, SYDVKM. The CDR3 is made up of 17 amino acids. V lost 7 bases to trimming and J lost 4 bases; unmatched junction nucleotides: 11. CDR3 amino acids: CASKLAGGGGIYNEQFF. CDR3 sequence (DNA): TGTGCCAGCAAGCTAGCGGGAGGGGGGGGGATATACAATGAGCAGTTCTTC.

The chain joins TRBV6-2 or TRBV6-3 to TRBJ2-1; 8 bases agree with TRBD2. With V trimmed by 2 bases and J by 7 bases, 7 bases remained unmatched. Germline V gives CDR1 MNHEY, CDR2 SVGEGT. There are 15 residues in the CDR3. The CDR3 DNA follows: TGTGCCAGCAGTTACACGACTAGCGTCTTGAATGAGCAGTTCTTC. Protein sequence: CASSYTTSVLNEQFF.

This clonotype has a count of ten or more. The rearrangement uses TRBV6-1 and TRBJ2-7; TRBD1 matches at 8 bases. CDR3 length equals 16 residues. Trimming took 5 bases from V and 3 from J; bases not matched to a gene: 12. CDR1 and CDR2 from the germline V gene are MNHNS and SASEGT. The CDR3 nucleotides are TGTGCCAGCAGTCCCCTAACGGACAGGGCTAACTACGAGCAGTACTTC. Translating gives CASSPLTDRANYEQYF.

The rearrangement uses TRBV28 and TRBJ2-3; tentatively, D is TRBD1 (6 bases). This CDR3 spans 14 amino acids. Trimming pared 7 bases from V and 0 bases from J, leaving 11 bases between. Germline V lookup: CDR1 MDHEN, CDR2 SYDVKM. CDR3 amino acids: CASKWQGSTDTQYF. In DNA, the CDR3 is TGTGCCAGCAAATGGCAGGGGAGCACAGATACGCAGTATTTT.

The sample holds one count of this clonotype. This chain joins TRBV7-9 and TRBJ2-2; TRBD2 matches at 7 bases. The CDR3 extends over 17 amino acids. In germline, CDR1 is SEHNR, CDR2 FQNEAQ (reference sequence). J was trimmed by 0 bases and V by 6 bases; bases with no gene match: 10. CDR3 nucleotide sequence: TGTGCCAGCAGGCCTACATTTGGACTAGCGAACACCGGGGAGCTGTTTTTT. Its protein product is CASRPTFGLANTGELFF.

Comments on this clonotype: This clone may be a read error of a much larger clone one base away. DNA of the CDR3: TGTGCCAGCAGTGTGAGGGAGACCAACTACAATGAGCAGTTCTTC. Translated: CASSVRETNYNEQFF. This chain uses TRBV6-1 with TRBJ2-1; TRBD2 is a possible D gene (5 bases). The CDR3 extends over 15 amino acids. V dropped 4 bases and J dropped 3 bases, with 13 bases sitting between them. In germline, CDR1 is MNHNS, CDR2 SASEGT.

Points on this clonotype: The junction departs from germline at one end; a sequencing error may be responsible. The J gene is TRBJ2-2, the V gene TRBV6-2 or TRBV6-3; 8 nucleotides match TRBD1. Germline V gene lookup returns CDR1 MNHEY and CDR2 SVGEGT. CDR3 length: 15 residues. The CDR3 loop is CASTPSQGAIGEPFF. The CDR3 DNA follows: TGTGCCAGCACCCCTAGCCAGGGGGCGATCGGGGAGCCGTTTTTT.

This clonotype was detected once. A read error is likely, as this CDR3 ends without the conserved phenylalanine or tryptophan. No DNA is shown, since the ends of the CDR3 on it are uncertain; the CDR3 is the one TCRdb lists. V usage is TRBV27 and J usage is TRBJ2-4; the listed D gene, TRBD1, was not tested against the DNA. The CDR3 length is 16 residues, termini included. Germline values: CDR1 MNHEY, CDR2 SMNVEV (reference sequence). Here the CDR3 reads CASSLPGQGGPQYFGP.

The chain carries TRBV5-1 and TRBJ2-7; the D is unclear. This CDR3 has 16 residues. V lost 4 bases and J lost 7, with 24 bases in between. CDR1 SGHRS and CDR2 YFSETQ come from the germline V gene. The CDR3 nucleotides are TGCGCCAGCAGCCAGTCCCCGGGCCTGGACCTACGGGAGCAGTACTTC. Protein sequence: CASSQSPGLDLREQYF.

The chain carries TRBV11-3 and TRBJ2-5, with no clear D. The length of the CDR3 is 13 residues. Trimming left V 5 bases short and J 3 bases short, with 10 bases between. Germline V gene data show CDR1 as SGHNT and CDR2 as YENEEA. The CDR3: CASSQTIKETQYF. The CDR3 DNA is TGTGCCAGCAGCCAGACAATCAAAGAGACCCAGTACTTC.

This clonotype was detected ten times or more. The chain couples TRBV28 to TRBJ2-1, with 7 bases lining up with TRBD1. The length of the CDR3 is 13 residues. The V segment lost 3 bases and the J segment 8 bases; nucleotides outside the gene matches: 4. Germline CDR1 is MDHEN and CDR2 is SYDVKM. The CDR3 loop reads CASSFYRGHEQFF. In DNA form, the CDR3 reads TGTGCCAGCAGTTTCTACAGGGGTCATGAGCAGTTCTTC.

This clonotype has ten or more counts. The chain couples TRBV9 to TRBJ2-1; maybe TRBD2 (5 bases). Per germline, CDR1 SGDLS and CDR2 YYNGEE. The CDR3 spans 18 residues. V was pared by 0 bases and J by 4 bases, with 20 bases between. CDR3 region: CASSVDVGVYRLYNEQFF. The DNA of the CDR3 is TGTGCCAGCAGCGTAGATGTGGGAGTATACCGGCTATACAATGAGCAGTTCTTC.

J is TRBJ2-1 and V is TRBV5-1, with 8 bases identical to TRBD2. Per the germline V gene, CDR1 is SGHRS and CDR2 is YFSETQ. V lost 1 base, J lost 11 bases, and 14 bases stayed unmatched. The CDR3 sequence is 16 residues long. The CDR3 here is CASSLWPGLGMTKQFF. The CDR3 DNA reads as TGCGCCAGCAGCTTGTGGCCGGGACTAGGGATGACAAAGCAGTTCTTC.

The chain has TRBV3-1 and TRBJ2-5, with a possible D match to TRBD1 (6 bases). The CDR3 loop spans 17 amino acids. Germline CDR1 reads LGHDT; CDR2 reads YNNKEL (reference sequence). The ends were cut back, 5 bases at V and 3 bases at J, with 22 bases in the middle. CDR3 sequence (DNA): TGTGCCAGCAGCGACCTGACAGGTGCCGACCTAAAAGAGACCCAGTACTTC. The encoded protein is CASSDLTGADLKETQYF.

The sample holds many counts of this clonotype. V usage is TRBV30 and J usage is TRBJ2-1; 11 nucleotides agree with TRBD2. This CDR3 spans 13 amino acids. The V gene's germline CDR1 is GTSNPN and CDR2 SVGIG (reference sequence). The V gene end was trimmed by 8 bases and the J gene end by 5 bases; junction bases not matched to a gene: 5. CDR3 sequence reads: CAGTSGSHNEQFF. Written as DNA, the CDR3 is TGTGCCGGAACTAGCGGGAGTCACAATGAGCAGTTCTTC. Combining the CDR3 with reference TRBV30 and TRBJ2-1 gives the whole variable domain SQTIHQWPATLVQPVGSPLSLECTVEGTSNPNLYWYRQAAGRGLQLLFYSVGIGQISSEVPQNLSASRPQDRQFILSSKKLLLSDSGFYLCAGTSGSHNEQFFGPGTRLTVL.

This clonotype has a handful of counts. V usage is TRBV5-5 and J usage is TRBJ2-2; 8 bases line up with TRBD1. The CDR3 covers 16 residues. Germline lookup yields CDR1 SGHKS and CDR2 YYEKEE (reference sequence). The V and J ends lost 4 bases and 4 bases, in that order; junction bases with no gene match: 9. In DNA form, the CDR3 reads TGTGCCAGCAGCAGACTAGGACAGGGTTTCACCGGGGAGCTGTTTTTT. This codes for CASSRLGQGFTGELFF.

This clonotype has more than one count but fewer than ten. This chain joins TRBV7-6 and TRBJ2-2; D is unclear. Per the germline V gene, CDR1 is SGHVS and CDR2 is FNYEAQ. This CDR3 has 18 residues. V dropped 5 bases and J dropped 6 bases, with 25 bases sitting between them. The CDR3 here is CASSLILRLESRPGELFF. The CDR3 DNA is TGTGCCAGCAGCCTAATTTTGAGGCTAGAGAGTCGTCCCGGGGAGCTGTTTTTT.